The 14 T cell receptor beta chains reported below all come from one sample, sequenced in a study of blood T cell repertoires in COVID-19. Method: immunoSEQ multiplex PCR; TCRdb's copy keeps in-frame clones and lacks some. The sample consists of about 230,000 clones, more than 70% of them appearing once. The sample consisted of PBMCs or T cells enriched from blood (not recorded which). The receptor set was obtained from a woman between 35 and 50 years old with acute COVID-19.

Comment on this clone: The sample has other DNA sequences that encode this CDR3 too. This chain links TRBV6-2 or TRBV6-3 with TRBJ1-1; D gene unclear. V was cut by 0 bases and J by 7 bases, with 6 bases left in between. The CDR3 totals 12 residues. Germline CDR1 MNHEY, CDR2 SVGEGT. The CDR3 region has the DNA TGTGCCAGCAGTTACTCACGGAGTGAAGCTTTCTTT. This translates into CASSYSRSEAFF.

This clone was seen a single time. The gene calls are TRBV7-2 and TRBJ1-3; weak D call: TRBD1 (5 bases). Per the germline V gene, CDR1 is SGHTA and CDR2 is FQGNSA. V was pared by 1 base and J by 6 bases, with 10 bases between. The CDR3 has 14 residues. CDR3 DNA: TGTGCCAGCAGCTTAGGGCAGGGTTCAAACACCATATATTTT. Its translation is CASSLGQGSNTIYF.

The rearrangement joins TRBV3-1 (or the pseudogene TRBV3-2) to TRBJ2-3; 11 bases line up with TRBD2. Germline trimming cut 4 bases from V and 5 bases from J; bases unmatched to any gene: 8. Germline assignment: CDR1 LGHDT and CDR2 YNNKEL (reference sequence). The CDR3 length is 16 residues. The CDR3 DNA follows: TGTGCCAGCAGCCGGTACCTAGCGGGGGGCGAAGATACGCAGTATTTT. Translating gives CASSRYLAGGEDTQYF.

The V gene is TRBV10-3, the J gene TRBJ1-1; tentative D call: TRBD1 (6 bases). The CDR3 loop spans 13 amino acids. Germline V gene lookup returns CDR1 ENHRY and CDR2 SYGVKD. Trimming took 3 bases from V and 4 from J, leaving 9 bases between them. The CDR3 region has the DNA TGTGCCATCAGTGAACAGGGAAGCACTGAAGCTTTCTTT. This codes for CAISEQGSTEAFF.

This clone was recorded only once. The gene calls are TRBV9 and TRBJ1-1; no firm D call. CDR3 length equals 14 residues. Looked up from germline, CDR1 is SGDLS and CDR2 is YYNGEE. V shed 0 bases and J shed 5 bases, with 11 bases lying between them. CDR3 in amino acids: CASSVATRGTEAFF. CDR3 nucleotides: TGTGCCAGCAGCGTAGCTACGCGGGGTACTGAAGCTTTCTTT. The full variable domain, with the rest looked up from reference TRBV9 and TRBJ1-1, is DSGVTQTPKHLITATGQRVTLRCSPRSGDLSVYWYQQSLDQGLQFLIQYYNGEERAKGNILERFSAQQFPDLHSELNLSSLELGDSALYFCASSVATRGTEAFFGQGTRLTVV.

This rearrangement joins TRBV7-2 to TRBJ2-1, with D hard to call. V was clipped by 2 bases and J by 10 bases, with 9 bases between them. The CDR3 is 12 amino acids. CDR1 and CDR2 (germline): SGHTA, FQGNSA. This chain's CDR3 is CASSLFSFEQFF. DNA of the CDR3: TGTGCCAGCAGCTTATTTAGCTTCGAGCAGTTCTTC.

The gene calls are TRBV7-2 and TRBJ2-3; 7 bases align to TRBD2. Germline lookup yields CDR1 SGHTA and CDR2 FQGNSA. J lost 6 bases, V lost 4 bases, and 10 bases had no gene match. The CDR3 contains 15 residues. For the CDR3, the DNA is TGTGCCAGCAGCTCCTCCGGGACTACCTCCGATACGCAGTATTTT. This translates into CASSSSGTTSDTQYF. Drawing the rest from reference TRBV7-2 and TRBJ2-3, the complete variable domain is GAGVSQSPSNKVTEKGKDVELRCDPISGHTALYWYRQSLGQGLEFLIYFQGNSAPDKSGLPSDRFSAERTGGSVSTLTIQRTQQEDSAVYLCASSSSGTTSDTQYFGPGTRLTVL.

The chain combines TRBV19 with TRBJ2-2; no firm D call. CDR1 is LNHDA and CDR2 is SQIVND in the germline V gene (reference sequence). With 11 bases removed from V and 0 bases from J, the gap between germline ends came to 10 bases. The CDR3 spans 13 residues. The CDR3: CASRGPNTGELFF. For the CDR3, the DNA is TGTGCCTCGCGTGGGCCGAACACCGGGGAGCTGTTTTTT.

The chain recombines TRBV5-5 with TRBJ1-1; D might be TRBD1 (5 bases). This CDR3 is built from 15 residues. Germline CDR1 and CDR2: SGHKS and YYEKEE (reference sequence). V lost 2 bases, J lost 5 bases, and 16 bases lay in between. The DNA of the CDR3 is TGTGCCAGCAGCTTCAGGGCTCAAATGGTAACTGAAGCTTTCTTT. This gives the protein CASSFRAQMVTEAFF.

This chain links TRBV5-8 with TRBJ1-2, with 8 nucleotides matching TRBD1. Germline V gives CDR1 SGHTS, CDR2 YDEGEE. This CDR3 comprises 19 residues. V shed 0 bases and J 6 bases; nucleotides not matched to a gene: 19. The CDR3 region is CASSLERWTGYTSEDGYTF. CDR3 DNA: TGTGCCAGCAGCTTGGAACGCTGGACAGGGTATACTTCTGAGGATGGCTACACCTTC.

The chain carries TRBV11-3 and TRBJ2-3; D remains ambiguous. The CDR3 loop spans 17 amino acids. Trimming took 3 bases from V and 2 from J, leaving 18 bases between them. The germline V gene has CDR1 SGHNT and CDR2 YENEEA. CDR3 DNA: TGTGCCAGCAGCTTCCCCCCAATTAGCACCTACACAGATACGCAGTATTTT. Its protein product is CASSFPPISTYTDTQYF.

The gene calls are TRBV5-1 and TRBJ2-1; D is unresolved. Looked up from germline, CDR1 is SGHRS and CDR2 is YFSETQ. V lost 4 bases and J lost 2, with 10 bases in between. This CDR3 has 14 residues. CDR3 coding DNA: TGCGCCAGCAGCCTAGACGGAGCCTACAATGAGCAGTTCTTC. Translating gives CASSLDGAYNEQFF.

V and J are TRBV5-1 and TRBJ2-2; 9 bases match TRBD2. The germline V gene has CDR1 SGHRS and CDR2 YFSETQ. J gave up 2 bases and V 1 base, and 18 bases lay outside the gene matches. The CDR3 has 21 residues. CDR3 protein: CASSLIPAGGRKRYNTGELFF. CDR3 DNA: TGCGCCAGCAGCTTGATCCCCGCGGGGGGGCGTAAGAGGTATAACACCGGGGAGCTGTTTTTT.

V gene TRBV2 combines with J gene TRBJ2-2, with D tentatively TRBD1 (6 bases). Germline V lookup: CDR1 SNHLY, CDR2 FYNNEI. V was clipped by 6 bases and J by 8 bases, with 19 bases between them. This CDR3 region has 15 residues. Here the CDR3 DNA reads TGTGCCAGCAGCCCCAGGGCTGGGGGCGAAGGGGAGCTGTTTTTT. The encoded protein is CASSPRAGGEGELFF. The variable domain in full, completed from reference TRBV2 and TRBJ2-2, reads EPEVTQTPSHQVTQMGQEVILRCVPISNHLYFYWYRQILGQKVEFLVSFYNNEISEKSEIFDDQFSVERPDGSNFTLKIRSTKLEDSAMYFCASSPRAGGEGELFFGEGSRLTVL.